The rows below give T cell receptor beta chains drawn from one sample of a study of blood T cell repertoires in COVID-19. Here immunoSEQ multiplex PCR was the method, and the copy in TCRdb shows in-frame clones only, minus some. The sample holds about 300,000 clones, 75% to 90% seen once. Input material: PBMCs or T cells enriched from blood (not recorded which). The receptors stem from a woman aged 25 to 39 who had been exposed to COVID-19. CDR3s include the opening cysteine and the closing phenylalanine or tryptophan.

v_gene,j_gene,CDR3aa
TRBV10-3,TRBJ2-2,CAIMGGAGELFF
TRBV7-9,TRBJ2-7,CASSSPGQFSYEQYF
TRBV3-1/TRBV3-2,TRBJ2-5,CASRTARGTQYF
TRBV4-1,TRBJ2-7,CASSRQREWSREQYF
TRBV4-2,TRBJ1-1,CASSQEGPGGTEAFF
TRBV6-2/TRBV6-3,TRBJ1-1,CASSVRDTYEGTEAFF
TRBV19,TRBJ1-6,CASSYGTEGYSPLHF
TRBV19,TRBJ2-3,CASSTPGPVTDTQYF
TRBV4-2,TRBJ2-5,CASSGRGKETQYF
TRBV11-2,TRBJ2-3,CASSLPRRGDTQYF
TRBV12-3/TRBV12-4,TRBJ2-3,CASSLGLADTQYF
TRBV4-3,TRBJ2-1,CASSQDEGGSYNEQFF
TRBV4-3,TRBJ1-4,CASSQGQGVEKLFF
TRBV28,TRBJ2-5,CASRAGIGTQYF
TRBV4-3,TRBJ1-1,CASSRQMNTEAFF
TRBV7-6,TRBJ1-4,CASSLTRGLATNEKLFF
TRBV28,TRBJ1-3,CASTIHPGSGNTIYF
TRBV5-6,TRBJ2-7,CASIGDSLYEQYF
TRBV10-3,TRBJ1-5,CAISERQGVNQPQHF
TRBV7-9,TRBJ2-7,CASSLVVGGIYEQYF
TRBV7-2,TRBJ2-1,CASSQIAGGMLDNEQFF
TRBV7-2,TRBJ1-5,CASSLGGQGGRQPQHF
TRBV7-2,TRBJ1-1,CASSLYTPDTEAFF
TRBV23-1,TRBJ1-4,CASSRNRGRGANEKLFF
TRBV13,TRBJ2-7,CASSFSPGTSGAYEQYF
TRBV4-2,TRBJ2-7,CASSQGKRDYEQYF
TRBV9,TRBJ2-1,CASSVEGTLSYNEQFF
TRBV3-1/TRBV3-2,TRBJ1-1,CASSRDSLNTEAFF
TRBV2,TRBJ1-6,CASSEAATGGVHYNSPLHF
TRBV12-3/TRBV12-4,TRBJ2-1,CASSSFNEQFF
TRBV27,TRBJ1-6,CASSLSWTGSYNSPLHF
TRBV30,TRBJ1-6,CAWSVQGRSSPLHF
TRBV28,TRBJ1-5,CASSLPFQGQPQHF
TRBV19,TRBJ2-2,CASNRASGGAETGELFF
TRBV19,TRBJ1-2,CASSTWGGLDYGYTF
TRBV7-3,TRBJ2-1,CASSSGLAYNEQFF
TRBV15,TRBJ2-5,CATSRDPGSSETQYF
TRBV29-1,TRBJ2-1,CSVVGRGGMNEQFF
TRBV5-6,TRBJ2-4,CASSLGTGGGNIQYF
TRBV3-1/TRBV3-2,TRBJ2-3,CASSQPGGGWDTQYF
TRBV5-5,TRBJ1-6,CASSRRDREPLHF
TRBV29-1,TRBJ2-1,CSSRAGKRANEQFF
TRBV19,TRBJ2-2,CASSKGGLNTGELFF
TRBV6-1,TRBJ1-1,CASSEGWQGVGAFF
TRBV27,TRBJ2-5,CASSYRGSDQETQYF
TRBV30,TRBJ1-4,CAWRYPAGTPKFEKLFF
TRBV30,TRBJ2-2,CAWSVLGLSSGELFF
TRBV5-6,TRBJ2-7,CASSLGRGPYEQYF
TRBV5-1,TRBJ2-3,CASSPSGTSYTDTQYF
TRBV20-1,TRBJ1-1,CSASARTEAFF